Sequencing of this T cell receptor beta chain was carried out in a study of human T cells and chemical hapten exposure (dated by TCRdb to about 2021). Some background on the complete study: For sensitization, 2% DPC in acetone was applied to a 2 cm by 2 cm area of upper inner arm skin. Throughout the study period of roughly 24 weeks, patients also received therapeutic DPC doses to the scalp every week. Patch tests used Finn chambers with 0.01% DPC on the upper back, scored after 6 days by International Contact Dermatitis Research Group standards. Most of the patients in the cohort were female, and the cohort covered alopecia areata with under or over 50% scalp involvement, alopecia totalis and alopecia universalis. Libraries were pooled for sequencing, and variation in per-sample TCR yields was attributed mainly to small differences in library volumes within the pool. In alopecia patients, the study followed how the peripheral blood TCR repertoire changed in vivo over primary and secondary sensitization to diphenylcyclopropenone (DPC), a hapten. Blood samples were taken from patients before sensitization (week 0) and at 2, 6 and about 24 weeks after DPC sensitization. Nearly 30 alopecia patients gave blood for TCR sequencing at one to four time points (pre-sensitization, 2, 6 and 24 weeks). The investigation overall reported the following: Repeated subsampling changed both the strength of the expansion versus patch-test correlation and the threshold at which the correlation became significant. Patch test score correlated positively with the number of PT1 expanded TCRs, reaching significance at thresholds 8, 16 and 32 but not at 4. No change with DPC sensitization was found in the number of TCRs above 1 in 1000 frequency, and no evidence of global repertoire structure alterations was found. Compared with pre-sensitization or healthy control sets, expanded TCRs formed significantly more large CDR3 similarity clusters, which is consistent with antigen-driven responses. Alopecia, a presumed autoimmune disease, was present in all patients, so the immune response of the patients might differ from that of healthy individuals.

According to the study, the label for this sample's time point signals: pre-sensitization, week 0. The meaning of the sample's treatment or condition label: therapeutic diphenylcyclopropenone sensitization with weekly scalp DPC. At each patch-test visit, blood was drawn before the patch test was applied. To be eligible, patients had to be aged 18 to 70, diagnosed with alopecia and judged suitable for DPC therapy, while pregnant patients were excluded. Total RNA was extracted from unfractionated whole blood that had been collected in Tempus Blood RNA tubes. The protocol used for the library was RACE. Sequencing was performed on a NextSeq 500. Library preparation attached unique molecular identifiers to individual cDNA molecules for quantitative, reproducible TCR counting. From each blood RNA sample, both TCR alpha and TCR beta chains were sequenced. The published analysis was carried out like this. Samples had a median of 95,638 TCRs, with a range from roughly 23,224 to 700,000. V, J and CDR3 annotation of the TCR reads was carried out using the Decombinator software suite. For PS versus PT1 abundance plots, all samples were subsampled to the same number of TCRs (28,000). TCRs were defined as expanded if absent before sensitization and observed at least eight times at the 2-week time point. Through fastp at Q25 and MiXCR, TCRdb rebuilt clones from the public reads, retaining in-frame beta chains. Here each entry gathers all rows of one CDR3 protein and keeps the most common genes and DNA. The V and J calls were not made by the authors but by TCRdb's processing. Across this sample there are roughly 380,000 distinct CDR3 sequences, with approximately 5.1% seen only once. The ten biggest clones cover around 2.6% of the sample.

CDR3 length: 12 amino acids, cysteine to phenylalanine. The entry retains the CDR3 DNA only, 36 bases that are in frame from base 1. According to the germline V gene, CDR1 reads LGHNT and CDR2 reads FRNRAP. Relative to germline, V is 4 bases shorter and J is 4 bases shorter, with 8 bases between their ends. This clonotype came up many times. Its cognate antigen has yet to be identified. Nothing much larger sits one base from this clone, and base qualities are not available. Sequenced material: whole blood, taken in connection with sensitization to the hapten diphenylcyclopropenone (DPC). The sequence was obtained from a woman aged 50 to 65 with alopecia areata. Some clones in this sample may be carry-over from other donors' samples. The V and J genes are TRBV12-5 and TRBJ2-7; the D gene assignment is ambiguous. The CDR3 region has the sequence CASGSGPYEQYF. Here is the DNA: TGTGCTAGTGGTTCAGGACCTTACGAGCAGTACTTC. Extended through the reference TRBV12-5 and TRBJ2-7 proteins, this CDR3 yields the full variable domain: DARVTQTPRHKVTEMGQEVTMRCQPILGHNTVFWYRQTMMQGLELLAYFRNRAPLDDSGMPKDRFSAEMPDATLATLKIQPSEPRDSAVYFCASGSGPYEQYFGPGTRLTVT.